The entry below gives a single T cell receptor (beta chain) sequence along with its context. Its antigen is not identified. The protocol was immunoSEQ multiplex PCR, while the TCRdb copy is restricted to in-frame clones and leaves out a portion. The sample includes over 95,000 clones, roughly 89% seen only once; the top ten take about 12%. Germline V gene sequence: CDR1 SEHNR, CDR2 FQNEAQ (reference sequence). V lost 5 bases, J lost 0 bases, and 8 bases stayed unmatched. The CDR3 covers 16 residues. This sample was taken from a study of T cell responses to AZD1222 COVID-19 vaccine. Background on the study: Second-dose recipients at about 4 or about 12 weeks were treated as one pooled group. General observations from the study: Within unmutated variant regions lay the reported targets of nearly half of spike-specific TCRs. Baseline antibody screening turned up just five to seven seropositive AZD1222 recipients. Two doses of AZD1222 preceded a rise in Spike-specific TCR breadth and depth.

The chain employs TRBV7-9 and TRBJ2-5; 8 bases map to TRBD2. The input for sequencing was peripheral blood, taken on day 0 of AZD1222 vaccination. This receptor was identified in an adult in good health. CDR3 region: CASSVSGVPYQETQYF. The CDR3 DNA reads TGTGCCAGCAGCGTTAGCGGGGTCCCGTACCAAGAGACCCAGTACTTC.